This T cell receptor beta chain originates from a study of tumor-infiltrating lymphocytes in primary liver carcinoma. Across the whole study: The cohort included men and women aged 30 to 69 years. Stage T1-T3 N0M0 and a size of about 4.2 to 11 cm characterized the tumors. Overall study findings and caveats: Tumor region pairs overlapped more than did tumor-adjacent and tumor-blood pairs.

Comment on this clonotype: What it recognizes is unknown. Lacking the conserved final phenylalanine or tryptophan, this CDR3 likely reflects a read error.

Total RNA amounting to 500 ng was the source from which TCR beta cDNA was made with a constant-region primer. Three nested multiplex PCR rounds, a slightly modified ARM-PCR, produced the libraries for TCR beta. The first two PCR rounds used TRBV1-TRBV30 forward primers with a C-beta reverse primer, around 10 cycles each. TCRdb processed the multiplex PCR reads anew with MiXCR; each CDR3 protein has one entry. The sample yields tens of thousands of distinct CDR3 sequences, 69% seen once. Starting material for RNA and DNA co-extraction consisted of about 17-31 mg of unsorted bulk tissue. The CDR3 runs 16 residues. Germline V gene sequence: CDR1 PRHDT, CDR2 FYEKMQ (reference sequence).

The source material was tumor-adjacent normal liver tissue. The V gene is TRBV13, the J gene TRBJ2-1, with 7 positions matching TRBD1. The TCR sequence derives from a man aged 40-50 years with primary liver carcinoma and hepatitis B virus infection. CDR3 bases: TGTGGCAGCAGCGTCTACCGGGACAGAAGTTACAATGAGCAGTTCGTC. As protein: CGSSVYRDRSYNEQFV.